These 20 T cell receptor beta chains share one sample of origin, sequenced in a study of CD8 T cells in ankylosing spondylitis (dated 2017 in TCRdb). Libraries were built with 5' RACE. Instrument used: Illumina HiSeq 2500. TCRdb itself trimmed the public reads at Q25 with fastp, ran MiXCR and retained productive beta chains. One record per CDR3 amino acid sequence lists the most common genes and DNA. The sample data list 250,000 or so distinct CDR3 sequences, and about 24% of these were observed just once. 0.5% to 0.65% of the sample belongs to the ten largest clones. Sequenced input: blood, either unsorted or a sorted T cell fraction (not recorded which). The source of these receptors is a male donor with ankylosing spondylitis or in good health (not recorded which).

This clonotype was counted a few times. The chain links TRBV7-8 to TRBJ1-4; maybe TRBD1 (5 bases). The CDR3 runs 17 residues. Germline V gene lookup returns CDR1 SGHVS and CDR2 FQNEAQ. V was shortened by 1 base and J by 0 bases, with 12 bases between the two germline ends. The CDR3 spells CASSLGQPLTTNEKLFF. For the CDR3, the DNA is TGTGCCAGCAGCTTAGGACAGCCACTGACAACTAATGAAAAACTGTTTTTT.

This chain joins TRBV20-1 and TRBJ2-5, with D perhaps TRBD1 (5 bases). Deletions cut 4 bases from V and 5 bases from J, with 11 bases between. The CDR3 covers 12 residues. Germline CDR1 reads DFQATT; CDR2 reads SNEGSKA (reference sequence). The CDR3 reads CSATRVGETQYF. CDR3 coding DNA: TGCAGTGCTACCAGGGTAGGCGAGACCCAGTACTTC.

V usage is TRBV12-3 or TRBV12-4 and J usage is TRBJ1-2; no clear D. Trimming took 2 bases from V and 5 from J, leaving 3 bases between them. This CDR3 has 11 amino acids. Here the CDR3 DNA reads TGTGCCAGCAGTTTATCTTATGGCTACACCTTC. Residues: CASSLSYGYTF.

This clonotype was observed at least ten times. V and J are TRBV12-3 or TRBV12-4 and TRBJ2-7; tentatively, D is TRBD1 or TRBD2 (5 bases each). The CDR3 extends over 13 amino acids. V was clipped by 6 bases and J by 5 bases, with 14 bases between them. The CDR3 reads CASRTGWGNEQYF. The DNA of the CDR3 is TGTGCCAGCAGGACTGGCTGGGGGAACGAGCAGTACTTC.

The chain joins TRBV20-1 to TRBJ1-6, with 10 bases that match TRBD1. This CDR3 spans 16 amino acids. Germline V CDR1 and CDR2: DFQATT, SNEGSKA (reference sequence). V dropped 2 bases and J dropped 6; count of bases not matched to a gene: 7. CDR3 nucleotide sequence: TGCAGTGCTAGAAACCCGACAGGGGGCCGTAATTCACCCCTCCACTTT. It translates to CSARNPTGGRNSPLHF.

The genes are TRBV2 and TRBJ2-3; 10 bases are shared with TRBD1. Germline lookup yields CDR1 SNHLY and CDR2 FYNNEI. The CDR3 runs to 17 residues. Unmatched junction bases numbered 11, after V lost 8 bases and J lost 0 bases. The CDR3 here is CASSRDRGPSSTDTQYF. DNA of the CDR3: TGTGCCAGCTCCCGGGACAGGGGACCCTCTAGCACAGATACGCAGTATTTT.

This clonotype has only a few counts. The chain is built from TRBV11-2 and TRBJ2-2; D not resolved. V shed 1 base and J shed 3 bases, with 3 bases lying between them. Germline V lookup: CDR1 SGHAT, CDR2 FQNNGV. The CDR3 contains 13 residues. CDR3 nucleotides: TGTGCCAGCAGCTTAGCTTACACCGGGGAGCTGTTTTTT. It encodes CASSLAYTGELFF.

The chain joins TRBV20-1 to TRBJ1-6; 9 bases line up with TRBD1. V was clipped by 6 bases and J by 9 bases; unmatched bases: 6. CDR1 DFQATT and CDR2 SNEGSKA come from the germline V gene (reference sequence). The CDR3 contains 13 residues. The CDR3 nucleotides read TGCAGTGCCCCTGACAGGGGGGGTTCACCCCTCCACTTT. Translating it yields CSAPDRGGSPLHF.

This sequence joins TRBV4-2 and TRBJ1-4; TRBD1 matches 10 bases. After removal of 2 bases from V and 8 bases from J, the junction contained 8 bases not matched to a gene. Germline V gene lookup returns CDR1 LGHNA and CDR2 YNFKEQ. The CDR3 runs to 16 residues. The chain's CDR3 is CASSQHVDRGEEKLFF. CDR3 nucleotides: TGTGCCAGCAGCCAACACGTGGACAGGGGGGAGGAAAAACTGTTTTTT.

This chain's CDR3 is CASSLDVAYNEQFF. In nucleotides, the CDR3 is TGTGCCAGCAGCTTGGACGTTGCCTACAATGAGCAGTTCTTC. The rearrangement links TRBV7-6 to TRBJ2-1; D ambiguous. Germline values: CDR1 SGHVS, CDR2 FNYEAQ. This CDR3 contains 14 residues. V lost 3 bases, J lost 2 bases, and 8 bases lay in between.

Many counts were recorded for this clonotype. This chain joins TRBV12-3 or TRBV12-4 and TRBJ2-7, with D possibly being TRBD1 (5 bases). Trimming left V 6 bases short and J 3 bases short, with 12 bases between. This CDR3 contains 13 residues. The CDR3 sequence: CASRDSGIYEQYF. The CDR3 nucleotides are TGTGCCAGCAGAGACTCAGGGATCTACGAGCAGTACTTC.

J is TRBJ2-1 and V is TRBV10-3; 9 bases are shared with TRBD2. This CDR3 is 15 amino acids long. Germline V CDR1 and CDR2: ENHRY, SYGVKD. V shed 10 bases and J 7 bases; nucleotides not matched to a gene: 14. CDR3 in DNA: TGTGCCAGCAATTCGGGCGGGGGGGCGTTAAATGAGCAGTTCTTC. Protein sequence: CASNSGGGALNEQFF.

This clonotype has more than one count but fewer than ten. This sequence joins TRBV12-3 or TRBV12-4 and TRBJ2-7, with D perhaps matching TRBD1 or TRBD2 (6 bases each). Between the trimmed V and J ends, which lost 3 bases and 6 bases, there was a span of 9 bases. CDR3 size: 12 residues. The CDR3 DNA reads TGTGCCAGCAGTTTCGGGGGCACCGAGCAGTACTTC. This sequence encodes CASSFGGTEQYF.

V is TRBV20-1 and J is TRBJ2-6, with D possibly being TRBD1 (5 bases). Germline CDR1 reads DFQATT; CDR2 reads SNEGSKA (reference sequence). This CDR3 spans 16 amino acids. Trimming shortened V by 2 bases and J by 0 bases, and 11 bases separated the two germline ends. CDR3 sequence: CSARMQGRSGANVLTF. The DNA for the CDR3 is TGCAGTGCTAGAATGCAGGGCCGCTCTGGGGCCAACGTCCTGACTTTC.

This chain uses TRBV20-1 with TRBJ2-1; TRBD1 or TRBD2 may be the D gene (5 bases each). CDR3 length equals 14 residues. Trimming left V 3 bases short and J 2 bases short, with 11 bases between. Germline CDR1 and CDR2: DFQATT and SNEGSKA (reference sequence). CDR3 nucleotides: TGCAGTGCTAGTCGACGGGGACCCTACAATGAGCAGTTCTTC. Translated, it gives CSASRRGPYNEQFF.

This clonotype was picked up many times. The chain joins TRBV9 to TRBJ2-1, with 8 bases matching TRBD1. The ends lost 0 bases at V and 4 bases at J; junction bases unmatched: 3. The CDR3 runs 15 residues. Germline V gives CDR1 SGDLS, CDR2 YYNGEE. The CDR3 loop reads CASSVDQGAYNEQFF. CDR3 coding DNA: TGTGCCAGCAGCGTAGACCAGGGGGCTTACAATGAGCAGTTCTTC.

This clonotype was seen only a few times. The chain carries TRBV28 and TRBJ1-4, with TRBD1 matching 9 bases. The junction had 4 bases not matched to a gene; V was cut back by 4 bases and J by 7 bases. Germline CDR1 reads MDHEN; CDR2 reads SYDVKM. This CDR3 region has 14 residues. The CDR3 protein is CASSWDRVSEKLFF. In DNA, the CDR3 is TGTGCCAGCAGTTGGGACAGGGTTAGTGAAAAACTGTTTTTT.

At least ten counts were recorded for this clonotype. This sequence joins TRBV12-3 or TRBV12-4 and TRBJ2-2, with TRBD2 matching 9 bases. Trimming removed 5 bases from V and 6 bases from J; junction bases left unmatched: 13. The CDR3 has 17 amino acids. CDR3 in amino acids: CASSPARGGVFAGELFF. CDR3 coding DNA: TGTGCCAGCAGTCCCGCCCGCGGGGGGGTCTTCGCCGGGGAGCTGTTTTTT.

This clonotype was recorded a few times. This chain connects TRBV29-1 to TRBJ1-1, with no clear D. CDR1 SQVTM and CDR2 ANQGSEA come from the germline V gene. This CDR3 region has 12 residues. V lost 1 base, J lost 5 bases, and 8 bases lay in between. The CDR3 is CSVEGVGTEAFF. The CDR3 nucleotides are TGCAGCGTTGAAGGTGTGGGGACTGAAGCTTTCTTT.

The genes are TRBV7-2 and TRBJ2-5; D not resolved. This CDR3 region has 14 residues. Between the trimmed V and J ends, which lost 6 bases and 7 bases, there was a span of 18 bases. Germline V gene data show CDR1 as SGHTA and CDR2 as FQGNSA. The CDR3 loop is CASSSPGLRGTQYF. The CDR3 bases are TGTGCCAGCAGTTCCCCCGGGCTCCGAGGGACCCAGTACTTC.